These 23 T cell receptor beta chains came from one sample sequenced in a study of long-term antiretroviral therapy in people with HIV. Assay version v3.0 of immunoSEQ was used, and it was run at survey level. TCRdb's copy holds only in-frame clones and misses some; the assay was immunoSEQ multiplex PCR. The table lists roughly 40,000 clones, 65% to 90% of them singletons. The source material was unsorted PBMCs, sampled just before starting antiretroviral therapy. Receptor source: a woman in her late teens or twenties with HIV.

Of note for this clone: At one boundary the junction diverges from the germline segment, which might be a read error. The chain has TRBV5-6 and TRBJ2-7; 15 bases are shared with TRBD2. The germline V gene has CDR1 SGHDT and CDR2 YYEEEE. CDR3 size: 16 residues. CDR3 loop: CASSPGAGLAGGRWNF. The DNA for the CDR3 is TGTGCCAGCAGCCCCGGGGCCGGACTAGCGGGAGGGCGGTGGAACTTC.

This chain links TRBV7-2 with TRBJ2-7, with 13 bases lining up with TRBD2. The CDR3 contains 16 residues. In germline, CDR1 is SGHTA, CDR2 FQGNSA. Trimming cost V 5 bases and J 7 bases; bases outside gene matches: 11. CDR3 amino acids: CASSRRGLAGDGEQYF. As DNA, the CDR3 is TGTGCCAGCAGCCGGCGTGGACTAGCGGGAGATGGGGAGCAGTACTTC.

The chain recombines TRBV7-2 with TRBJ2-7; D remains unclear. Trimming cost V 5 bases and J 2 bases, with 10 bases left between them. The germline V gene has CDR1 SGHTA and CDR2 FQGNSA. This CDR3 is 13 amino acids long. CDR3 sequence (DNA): TGTGCCAGCAGCCTACCCTCCCCCTACGAGCAGTACTTC. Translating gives CASSLPSPYEQYF.

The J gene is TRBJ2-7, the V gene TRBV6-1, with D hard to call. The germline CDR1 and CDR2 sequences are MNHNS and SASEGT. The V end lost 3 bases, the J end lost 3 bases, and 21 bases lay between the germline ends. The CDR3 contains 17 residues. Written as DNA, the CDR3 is TGTGCCAGCAGTGATCCCAGTGTGCGAGAACTCCGCTACGAGCAGTACTTC. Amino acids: CASSDPSVRELRYEQYF.

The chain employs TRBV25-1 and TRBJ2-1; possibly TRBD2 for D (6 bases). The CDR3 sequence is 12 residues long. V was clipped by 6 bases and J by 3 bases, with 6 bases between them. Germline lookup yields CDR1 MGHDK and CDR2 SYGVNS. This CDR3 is CASRGLYNEQFF. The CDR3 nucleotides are TGTGCCAGCAGGGGACTCTACAATGAGCAGTTCTTC.

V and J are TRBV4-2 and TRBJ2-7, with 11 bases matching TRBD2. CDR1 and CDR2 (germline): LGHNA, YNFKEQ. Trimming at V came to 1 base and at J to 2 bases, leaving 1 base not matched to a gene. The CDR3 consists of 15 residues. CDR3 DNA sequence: TGTGCCAGCAGCCAAGGACTAGCGGGGCCCTACGAGCAGTACTTC. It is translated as CASSQGLAGPYEQYF.

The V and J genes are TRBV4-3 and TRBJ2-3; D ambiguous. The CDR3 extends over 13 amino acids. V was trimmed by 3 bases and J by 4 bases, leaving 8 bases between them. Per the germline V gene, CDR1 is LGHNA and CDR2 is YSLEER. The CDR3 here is CASSQAHSDTQYF. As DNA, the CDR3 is TGCGCCAGCAGCCAGGCCCACTCAGATACGCAGTATTTT.

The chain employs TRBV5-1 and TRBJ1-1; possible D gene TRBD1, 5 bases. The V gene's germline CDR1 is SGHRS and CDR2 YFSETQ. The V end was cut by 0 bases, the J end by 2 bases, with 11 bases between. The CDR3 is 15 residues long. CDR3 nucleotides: TGCGCCAGCAGCTTGGGTACAGGTTACAACACTGAAGCTTTCTTT. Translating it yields CASSLGTGYNTEAFF.

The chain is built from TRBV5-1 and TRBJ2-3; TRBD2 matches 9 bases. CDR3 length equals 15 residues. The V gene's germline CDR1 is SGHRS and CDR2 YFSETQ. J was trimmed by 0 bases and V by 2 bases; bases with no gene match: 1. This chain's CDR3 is CASSFLAGSTDTQYF. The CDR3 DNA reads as TGCGCCAGCAGCTTTCTAGCGGGAAGCACAGATACGCAGTATTTT.

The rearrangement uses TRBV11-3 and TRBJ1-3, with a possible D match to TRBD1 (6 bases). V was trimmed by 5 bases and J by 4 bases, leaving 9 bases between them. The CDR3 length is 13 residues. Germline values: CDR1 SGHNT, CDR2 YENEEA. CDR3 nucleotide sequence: TGTGCCAGCAGCGTGGACAGAGGAAACACCATATATTTT. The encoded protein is CASSVDRGNTIYF.

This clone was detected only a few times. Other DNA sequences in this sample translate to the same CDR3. CDR3 nucleotides: TGCGCCAGCAGCCAAGAGGGGACAGGGTCCTACGAGCAGTACTTC. Encoded protein: CASSQEGTGSYEQYF. The chain is built from TRBV4-3 and TRBJ2-7; 9 bases line up with TRBD1. In germline, CDR1 is LGHNA, CDR2 YSLEER. V lost 0 bases, J lost 1 base, and 1 base stayed unmatched. This CDR3 has 15 amino acids.

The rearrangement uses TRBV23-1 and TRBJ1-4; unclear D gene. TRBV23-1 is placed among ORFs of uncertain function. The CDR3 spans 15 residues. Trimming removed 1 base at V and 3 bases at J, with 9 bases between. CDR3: CASSQLGFSNEKLFF. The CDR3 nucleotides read TGCGCCAGCAGTCAATTGGGCTTTTCTAATGAAAAACTGTTTTTT.

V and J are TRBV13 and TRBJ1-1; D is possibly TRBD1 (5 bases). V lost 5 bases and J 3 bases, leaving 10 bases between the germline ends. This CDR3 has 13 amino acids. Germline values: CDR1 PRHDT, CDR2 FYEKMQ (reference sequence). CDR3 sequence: CASSPLGDTEAFF. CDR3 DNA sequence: TGTGCCAGCAGCCCTCTGGGGGACACTGAAGCTTTCTTT.

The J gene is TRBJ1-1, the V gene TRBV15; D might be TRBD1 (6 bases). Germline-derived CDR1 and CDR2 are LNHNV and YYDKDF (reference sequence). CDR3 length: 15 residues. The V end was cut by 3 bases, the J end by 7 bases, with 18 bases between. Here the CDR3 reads CATSSSGVVLGEAFF. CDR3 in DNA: TGTGCCACCAGCAGCTCAGGGGTAGTTTTAGGTGAAGCTTTCTTT.

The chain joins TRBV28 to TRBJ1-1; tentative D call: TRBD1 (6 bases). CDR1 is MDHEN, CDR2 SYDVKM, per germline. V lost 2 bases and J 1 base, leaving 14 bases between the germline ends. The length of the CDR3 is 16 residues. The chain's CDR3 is CASSLGGARSNTEAFF. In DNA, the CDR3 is TGTGCCAGCAGTTTAGGGGGCGCAAGGTCGAACACTGAAGCTTTCTTT.

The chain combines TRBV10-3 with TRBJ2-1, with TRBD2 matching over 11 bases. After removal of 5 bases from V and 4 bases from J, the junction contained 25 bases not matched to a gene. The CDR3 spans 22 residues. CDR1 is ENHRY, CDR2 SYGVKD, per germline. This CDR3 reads CAISPTGPGTSGPPIPYNEQFF. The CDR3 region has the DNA TGTGCCATCAGTCCGACAGGGCCCGGGACTAGCGGTCCCCCTATCCCATACAATGAGCAGTTCTTC.

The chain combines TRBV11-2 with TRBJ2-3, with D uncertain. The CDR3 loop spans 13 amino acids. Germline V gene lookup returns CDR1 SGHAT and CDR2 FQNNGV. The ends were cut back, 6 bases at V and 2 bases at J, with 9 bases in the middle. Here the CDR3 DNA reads TGTGCCAGCAGACCAGACTCCACAGATACGCAGTATTTT. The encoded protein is CASRPDSTDTQYF.

The CDR3 protein is CASSPQYQELFF. The CDR3 DNA is TGTGCCAGCTCACCACAGTACCAGGAGCTGTTTTTT. The chain uses TRBV18 and TRBJ2-2; D call uncertain. The CDR3 is 12 amino acids. Germline values: CDR1 KGHSH, CDR2 LQKENI. V lost 1 base and J lost 10, with 7 bases in between.

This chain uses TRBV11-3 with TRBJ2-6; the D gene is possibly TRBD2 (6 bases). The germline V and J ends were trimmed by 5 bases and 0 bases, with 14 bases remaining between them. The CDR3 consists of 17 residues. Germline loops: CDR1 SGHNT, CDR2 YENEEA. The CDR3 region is CASSPLAGLSGANVLTF. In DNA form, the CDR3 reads TGTGCCAGCAGCCCCCTGGCGGGGCTCTCTGGGGCCAACGTCCTGACTTTC.

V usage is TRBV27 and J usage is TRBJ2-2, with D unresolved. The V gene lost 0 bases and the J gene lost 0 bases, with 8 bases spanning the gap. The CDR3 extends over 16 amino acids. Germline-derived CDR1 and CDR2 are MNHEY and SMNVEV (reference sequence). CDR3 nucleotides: TGTGCCAGCAGTTTATCGACACTTGCGAACACCGGGGAGCTGTTTTTT. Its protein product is CASSLSTLANTGELFF.

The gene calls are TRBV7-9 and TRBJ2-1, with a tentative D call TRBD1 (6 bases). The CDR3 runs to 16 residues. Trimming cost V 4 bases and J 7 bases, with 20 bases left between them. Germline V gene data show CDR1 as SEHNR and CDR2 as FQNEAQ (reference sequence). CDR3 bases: TGTGCCAGCAGCTCGTCGTGGGATAGGGGGAAAAATGAGCAGTTCTTC. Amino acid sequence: CASSSSWDRGKNEQFF.

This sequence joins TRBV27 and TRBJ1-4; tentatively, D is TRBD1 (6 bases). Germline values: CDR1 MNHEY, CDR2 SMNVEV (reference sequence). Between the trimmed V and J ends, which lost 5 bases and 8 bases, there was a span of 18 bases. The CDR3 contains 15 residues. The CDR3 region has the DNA TGTGCCAGCAGTAGCGCCGGGGAGGGGGAAGAAAAACTGTTTTTT. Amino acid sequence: CASSSAGEGEEKLFF. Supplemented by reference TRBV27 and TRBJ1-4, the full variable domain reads EAQVTQNPRYLITVTGKKLTVTCSQNMNHEYMSWYRQDPGLGLRQIYYSMNVEVTDKGDVPEGYKVSRKEKRNFPLILESPSPNQTSLYFCASSSAGEGEEKLFFGSGTQLSVL.

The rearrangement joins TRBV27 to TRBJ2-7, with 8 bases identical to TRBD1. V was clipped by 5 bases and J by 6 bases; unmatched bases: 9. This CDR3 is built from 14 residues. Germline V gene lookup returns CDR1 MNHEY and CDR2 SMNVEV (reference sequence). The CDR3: CASSHGQGSPEQYF. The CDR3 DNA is TGTGCCAGCAGTCACGGACAGGGAAGTCCCGAGCAGTACTTC.